What follows are 25 T cell receptor beta chains derived from one specimen sequenced in a study of CXCR3-negative and CXCR3-positive naive CD8 T cells. Study results and caveats: The TRB CDR3s that CXCR3-positive naive cells carried were more hydrophobic than those of CXCR3-negative naive cells.

UMI labels and 5' RACE were used to prepare the TRB cDNA libraries. TCRdb re-called the 5' RACE reads; every CDR3 protein appears as one record, without DNA. Its table records 55,000 to 75,000 distinct CDR3 sequences. For these TCRs, the target antigens are not known. The sequenced sample was naive CXCR3+ CD8+ T cells from blood. The subset is: CD45RO-CCR7+CD27+CD95- naive CD8+ T cells expressing CXCR3 (TNR3+). The receptors were sampled from a human donor in good health. Some clones in this sample may be carry-over from other donors' samples.

The chain recombines TRBV10-1 with TRBJ2-3; with no DNA, the TCRdb D assignment of TRBD1 cannot be verified. Per the germline V gene, CDR1 is WNHNN and CDR2 is SYGVQD (reference sequence). The length of the CDR3 is 14 residues. CDR3 loop: CASSLAREFDTQYF.

The chain employs TRBV29-1 and TRBJ2-2; the D call from TCRdb, TRBD2, cannot be confirmed without DNA. The CDR3 totals 15 residues. Germline CDR1 is SQVTM and CDR2 is ANQGSEA. Here the CDR3 reads CSVSGSPRYTGELFF.

The chain's CDR3 is CASRYLQETQYF. This sequence joins TRBV12-3 or TRBV12-4 and TRBJ2-5. This CDR3 has 12 amino acids.

The V call is TRBV2, the J call TRBJ2-7. The CDR3 totals 11 residues. Looked up from germline, CDR1 is SNHLY and CDR2 is FYNNEI. The CDR3 spells CASVRGFEQYF.

The chain carries TRBV28 and TRBJ1-5; the TCRdb call, TRBD1, lacks DNA for checking. The CDR3 is made up of 16 amino acids. Germline CDR1 is MDHEN and CDR2 is SYDVKM. The CDR3 loop reads CASSFGGESSNQPQHF. Looking up the rest from reference TRBV28 and TRBJ1-5 gives the full variable domain: DVKVTQSSRYLVKRTGEKVFLECVQDMDHENMFWYRQDPGLGLRLIYFSYDVKMKEKGDIPEGYSVSREKKERFSLILESASTNQTSMYLCASSFGGESSNQPQHFGDGTRLSIL.

The chain combines TRBV5-1 with TRBJ2-7. From germline, CDR1 is SGHRS and CDR2 YFSETQ. This CDR3 comprises 14 residues. CDR3 region: CASSLAWGQKEQYF.

The V call is TRBV9, the J call TRBJ2-1; the TCRdb D gene call, TRBD2, has no DNA to confirm it. This CDR3 has 19 amino acids. CDR1 is SGDLS, CDR2 YYNGEE, per germline. This CDR3 reads CASSGGGLAGAYSYNEQFF. The full variable domain, with the rest looked up from reference TRBV9 and TRBJ2-1, is DSGVTQTPKHLITATGQRVTLRCSPRSGDLSVYWYQQSLDQGLQFLIQYYNGEERAKGNILERFSAQQFPDLHSELNLSSLELGDSALYFCASSGGGLAGAYSYNEQFFGPGTRLTVL.

V gene TRBV6-2 or TRBV6-3 combines with J gene TRBJ2-1; lacking DNA, the TRBD1 call made by TCRdb goes unchecked. Looked up from germline, CDR1 is MNHEY and CDR2 is SVGEGT. The CDR3 has 15 amino acids. CDR3 sequence reads: CASSYVTGVRNEQFF.

J is TRBJ2-7 and V is TRBV7-9; TCRdb outputs TRBD1, but without DNA this stays unchecked. The CDR3 has 15 amino acids. Germline CDR1 is SEHNR and CDR2 is FQNEAQ (reference sequence). The chain's CDR3 is CASTTGTGVTYEQYF. Complete variable domain (other parts from reference TRBV7-9 and TRBJ2-7): DTGVSQNPRHKITKRGQNVTFRCDPISEHNRLYWYRQTLGQGPEFLTYFQNEAQLEKSRLLSDRFSAERPKGSFSTLEIQRTEQGDSAMYLCASTTGTGVTYEQYFGPGTRLTVT.

The chain couples TRBV7-2 to TRBJ2-3; the TCRdb call, TRBD2, lacks DNA for checking. Germline CDR1 is SGHTA and CDR2 is FQGNSA. The CDR3 length is 15 residues. The CDR3 spells CASSFLVSSTDTQYF.

The V call is TRBV6-6, the J call TRBJ1-1; TCRdb names TRBD1, which stays unverified in the absence of DNA. This CDR3 is built from 15 residues. The germline gives CDR1 MNHNY, CDR2 SVGAGI (reference sequence). This chain's CDR3 is CASSYGAYLGDEAFF.

V usage is TRBV28 and J usage is TRBJ2-1; TCRdb's D gene call, TRBD1, goes unchecked for lack of DNA. Per germline, CDR1 MDHEN and CDR2 SYDVKM. The CDR3 extends over 15 amino acids. CDR3: CASSLGAPSYNEQFF.

The chain couples TRBV7-9 to TRBJ1-4; no DNA is available, so the TRBD1 call from TCRdb remains unchecked. The CDR3 runs to 13 residues. Germline CDR1 and CDR2: SEHNR and FQNEAQ (reference sequence). CDR3 loop: CASSEGDHEKLFF.

The chain has TRBV24-1 and TRBJ2-1. CDR1 is KGHDR, CDR2 SFDVKD, per germline. CDR3 length equals 13 residues. The CDR3 loop is CATSDFPLNEQFF.

The chain has TRBV12-3 or TRBV12-4 and TRBJ2-1; the D call of TRBD1 rests on TCRdb alone, since no DNA is present to check it. This CDR3 has 14 residues. CDR3 region: CASGDRLSYNEQFF.

The rearrangement joins TRBV4-1 to TRBJ2-2; the TCRdb call, TRBD2, lacks DNA for checking. Germline values: CDR1 MGHRA, CDR2 YSYEKL. The length of the CDR3 is 14 residues. The CDR3 loop reads CASSLSQSPGELFF.

The chain combines TRBV5-6 with TRBJ1-2; TCRdb calls TRBD1, which cannot be checked without DNA. This CDR3 contains 14 residues. Per germline, CDR1 SGHDT and CDR2 YYEEEE. CDR3 sequence reads: CASSLGRVNYGYTF. Complete variable domain (other parts from reference TRBV5-6 and TRBJ1-2): DAGVTQSPTHLIKTRGQQVTLRCSPKSGHDTVSWYQQALGQGPQFIFQYYEEEERQRGNFPDRFSGHQFPNYSSELNVNALLLGDSALYLCASSLGRVNYGYTFGSGTRLTVV.

This chain uses TRBV12-3 or TRBV12-4 with TRBJ2-1. The CDR3 is 15 residues long. CDR3 protein: CASSPLGDSYNEQFF.

The V gene is TRBV15, the J gene TRBJ1-2. This CDR3 is 14 amino acids long. Germline V gene data show CDR1 as LNHNV and CDR2 as YYDKDF (reference sequence). CDR3 sequence reads: CATSRDKTPRGYTF.

The chain carries TRBV28 and TRBJ2-1; TCRdb designates TRBD2, a call that cannot be tested without DNA. Germline V lookup: CDR1 MDHEN, CDR2 SYDVKM. The CDR3 spans 14 residues. The CDR3 here is CASGGGLTYNEQFF.

This sequence joins TRBV25-1 and TRBJ1-5; TCRdb selects TRBD1, and the lack of DNA leaves this call unchecked. This CDR3 is 14 amino acids long. Germline CDR1 reads MGHDK; CDR2 reads SYGVNS. The CDR3 protein is CASRDRTGLRPQHF.

This chain connects TRBV7-9 to TRBJ1-6. Germline V CDR1 and CDR2: SEHNR, FQNEAQ (reference sequence). The CDR3 runs to 15 residues. The CDR3: CASSLTDSYNSPLHF. The full variable domain, its missing parts supplied by reference TRBV7-9 and TRBJ1-6, is DTGVSQNPRHKITKRGQNVTFRCDPISEHNRLYWYRQTLGQGPEFLTYFQNEAQLEKSRLLSDRFSAERPKGSFSTLEIQRTEQGDSAMYLCASSLTDSYNSPLHFGNGTRLTVT.

V usage is TRBV4-3 and J usage is TRBJ2-7; TCRdb names TRBD1, which stays unverified in the absence of DNA. Germline lookup yields CDR1 LGHNA and CDR2 YSLEER. The CDR3 contains 15 residues. CDR3 residues: CASSQTTGFGYEQYF.

V is TRBV12-3 or TRBV12-4 and J is TRBJ2-2; with no DNA, the TCRdb D assignment of TRBD2 cannot be verified. CDR3 length: 15 amino acids. CDR3 protein: CASSFFGPEGGELFF.

This chain connects TRBV7-2 to TRBJ1-1. The CDR3 runs 14 residues. Germline CDR1 and CDR2: SGHTA and FQGNSA. The CDR3 spells CASSLLADDTEAFF.